The text below deals with one T cell receptor (beta chain). Study processing details: Reference gene primers were amplified, and this amplification served to estimate nucleated cell counts. Profiled with immunoSEQ multiplex PCR; TCRdb holds only in-frame clones, not every one. V and J calls and clone size are given by that table; D and trimming were obtained from the DNA. The sample includes 310,000 or so clones, about 82% of them seen just once. This specimen belongs to a study of blood T cell repertoires in COVID-19. Overall study context: The United States, Italy and Spain were the sources of the acute and convalescent COVID-19 samples. T cells, B-cell-depleted T cells, or PBMCs provided the cDNA or gDNA that served as material.

V was clipped by 2 bases and J by 5 bases; unmatched bases: 9. CDR3 length equals 16 residues. The germline V gene has CDR1 SGDLS and CDR2 YYNGEE. This TCR was sampled from a woman aged 45 to 65 with acute or convalescent COVID-19. This sequence joins TRBV9 and TRBJ2-3, with 9 bases identical to TRBD2. Sequenced sample: peripheral blood. In DNA form, the CDR3 reads TGTGCCAGCAGCGTTTCAGCGGGAGGTTACCTAGATACGCAGTATTTT. Its protein product is CASSVSAGGYLDTQYF.